This T cell receptor beta chain originates from a study of beta chain features in type 1 diabetes. Turning to this clone: Its antigen is still unknown.

Study-level points and caveats: Patients' naive, central memory and Treg TCRB repertoires seemed closer to one another than those of healthy donors. All four CD4+ subsets of Type 1 diabetes patients contained TCRB CDR3s that were moderately but significantly shorter. Shorter templates might be favored by PCR, equally in patients and controls.

Reverse transcription of all isolated RNA meant that expressed TCRB transcripts were sequenced. TCRdb's copy holds only in-frame clones and misses some; the assay was immunoSEQ multiplex PCR. The table lists under 25,000 clones, 50% to 60% of them singletons, with under 0.45% in the top ten. This CDR3 has 15 residues. Germline loops: CDR1 SGDLS, CDR2 YYNGEE. V was trimmed by 4 bases and J by 2 bases, leaving 15 bases between them. The V gene is TRBV9, the J gene TRBJ2-5; possible D gene TRBD1, 6 bases. The TCR sequence derives from a man younger than 35 with type 1 diabetes. The sequencing sample was made of stem cell memory CD4+ T cells from blood. CDR3 DNA sequence: TGTGCCAGCAGCATTCGACTCGGACAGCAAGAGACCCAGTACTTC. Amino acid sequence: CASSIRLGQQETQYF.